The rows below give T cell receptor beta chains drawn from one sample of a study of shared clonotypes between healthy human individuals. The assay was immunoSEQ multiplex PCR, and TCRdb's table has in-frame clones only and misses some. This table holds 2.3 million or so clones, more than 80% found once. The specimen was naive CD4+ T cells from PBMCs. These receptors originate from a young man in good health. Some clones in this sample may be carry-over from other donors' samples. Each CDR3 is given with its conserved first and last residue. The D gene is left open where the match is weak.

V: TRBV11-2; D: TRBD1; J: TRBJ2-7; DNA: TGTGCCAGCAGCCCCTTGACAGGGAAGGGTTACGAGCAGTACTTC; CDR3: CASSPLTGKGYEQYF
V: TRBV11-1; D: NA; J: TRBJ2-1; DNA: TGTGCCAGCAGCTTGGTTTATGGGGGATATGAGCAGTTCTTC; CDR3: CASSLVYGGYEQFF
V: TRBV10-3; D: NA; J: TRBJ1-2; DNA: TGTGCCATCGGAACAGGGTGGGGGAACTATGGCTACACCTTC; CDR3: CAIGTGWGNYGYTF
V: TRBV18; D: NA; J: TRBJ1-5; DNA: TGTGCCAGCTCACCACTAACTAATCAGCCCCAGCATTTT; CDR3: CASSPLTNQPQHF
V: TRBV5-1; D: NA; J: TRBJ2-7; DNA: TGCGCCAGCAGCGAGGCAGGCGACGAGCAGTACTTC; CDR3: CASSEAGDEQYF
V: TRBV5-6; D: TRBD1; J: TRBJ2-5; DNA: TGTGCCAGCAGCAAAGGGGACAGGAACCCTTCGACCCAGTACTTC; CDR3: CASSKGDRNPSTQYF
V: TRBV11-2; D: NA; J: TRBJ2-2; DNA: TGTGCCAGCAGCTTAGCTTGGTCTGCGAGGGGCACCGGGGAGCTGTTTTTT; CDR3: CASSLAWSARGTGELFF
V: TRBV10-3; D: NA; J: TRBJ2-1; DNA: TGTGCCTCCAGGAGCTCCTACAATGAGCAGTTCTTC; CDR3: CASRSSYNEQFF
V: TRBV30; D: NA; J: TRBJ2-1; DNA: TGTGCCTGGAATCGGGGAAGCTCCTACAATGAGCAGTTCTTC; CDR3: CAWNRGSSYNEQFF
V: TRBV6-1; D: NA; J: TRBJ2-7; DNA: TGTGCCAGCAGTTTACAGGGCCTCCAATTCTACGAGCAGTACTTC; CDR3: CASSLQGLQFYEQYF
V: TRBV28; D: TRBD2; J: TRBJ2-7; DNA: TGTGCCAGCAGGAGGGGGCTAGCGGGAGGGGACCCCTACGAGCAGTACTTC; CDR3: CASRRGLAGGDPYEQYF